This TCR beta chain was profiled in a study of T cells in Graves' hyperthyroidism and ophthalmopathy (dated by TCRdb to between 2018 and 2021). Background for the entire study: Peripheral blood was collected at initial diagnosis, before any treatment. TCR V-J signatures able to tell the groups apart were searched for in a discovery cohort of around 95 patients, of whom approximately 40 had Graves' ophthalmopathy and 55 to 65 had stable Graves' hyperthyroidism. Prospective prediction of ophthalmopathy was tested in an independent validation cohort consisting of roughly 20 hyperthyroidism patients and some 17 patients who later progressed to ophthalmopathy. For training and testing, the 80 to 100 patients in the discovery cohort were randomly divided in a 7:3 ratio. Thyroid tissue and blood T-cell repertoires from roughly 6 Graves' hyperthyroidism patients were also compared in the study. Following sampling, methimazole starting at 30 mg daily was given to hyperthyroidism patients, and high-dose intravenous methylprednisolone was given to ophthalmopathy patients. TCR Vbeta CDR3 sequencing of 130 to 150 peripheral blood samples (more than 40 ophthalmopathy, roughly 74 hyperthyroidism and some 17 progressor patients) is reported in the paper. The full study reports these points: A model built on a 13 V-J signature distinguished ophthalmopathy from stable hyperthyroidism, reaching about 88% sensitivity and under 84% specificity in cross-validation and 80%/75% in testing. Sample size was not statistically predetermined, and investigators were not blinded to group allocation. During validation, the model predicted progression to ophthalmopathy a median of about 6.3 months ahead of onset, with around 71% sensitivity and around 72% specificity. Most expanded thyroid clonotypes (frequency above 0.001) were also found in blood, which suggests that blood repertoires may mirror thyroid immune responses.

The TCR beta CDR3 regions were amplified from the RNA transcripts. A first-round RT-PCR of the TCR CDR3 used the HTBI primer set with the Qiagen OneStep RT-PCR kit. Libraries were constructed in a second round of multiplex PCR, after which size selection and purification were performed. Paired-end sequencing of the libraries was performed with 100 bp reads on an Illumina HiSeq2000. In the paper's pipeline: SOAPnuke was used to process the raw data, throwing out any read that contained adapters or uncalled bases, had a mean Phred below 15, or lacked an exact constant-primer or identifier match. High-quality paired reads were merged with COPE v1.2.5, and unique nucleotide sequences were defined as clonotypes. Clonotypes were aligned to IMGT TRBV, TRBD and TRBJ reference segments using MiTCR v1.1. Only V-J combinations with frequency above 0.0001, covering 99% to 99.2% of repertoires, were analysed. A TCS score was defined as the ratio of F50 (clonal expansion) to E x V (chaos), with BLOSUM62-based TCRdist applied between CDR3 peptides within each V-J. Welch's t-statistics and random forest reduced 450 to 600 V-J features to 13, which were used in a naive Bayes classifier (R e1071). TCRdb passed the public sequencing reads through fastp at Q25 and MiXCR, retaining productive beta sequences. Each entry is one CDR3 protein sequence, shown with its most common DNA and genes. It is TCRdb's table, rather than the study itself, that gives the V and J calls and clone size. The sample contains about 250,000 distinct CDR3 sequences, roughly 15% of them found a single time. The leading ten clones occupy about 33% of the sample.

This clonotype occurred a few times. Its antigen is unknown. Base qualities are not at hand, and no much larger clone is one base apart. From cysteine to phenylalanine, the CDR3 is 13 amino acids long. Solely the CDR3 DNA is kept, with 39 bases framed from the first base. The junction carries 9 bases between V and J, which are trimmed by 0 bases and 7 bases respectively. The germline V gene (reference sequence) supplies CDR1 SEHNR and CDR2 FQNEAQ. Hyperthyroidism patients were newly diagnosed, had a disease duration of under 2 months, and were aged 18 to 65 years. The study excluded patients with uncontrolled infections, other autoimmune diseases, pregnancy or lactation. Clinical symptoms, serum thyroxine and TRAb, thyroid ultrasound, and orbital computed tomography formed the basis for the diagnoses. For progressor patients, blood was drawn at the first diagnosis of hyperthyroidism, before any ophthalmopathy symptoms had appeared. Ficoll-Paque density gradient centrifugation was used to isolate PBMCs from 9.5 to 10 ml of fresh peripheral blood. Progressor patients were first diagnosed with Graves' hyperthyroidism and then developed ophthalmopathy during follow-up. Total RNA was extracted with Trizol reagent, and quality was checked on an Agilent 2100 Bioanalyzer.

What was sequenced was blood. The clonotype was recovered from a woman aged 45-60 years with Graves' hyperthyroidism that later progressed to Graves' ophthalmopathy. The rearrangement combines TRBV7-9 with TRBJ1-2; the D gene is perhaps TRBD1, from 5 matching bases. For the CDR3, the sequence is CASSLAGEGGYTF. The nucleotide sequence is TGTGCCAGCAGCTTAGCAGGGGAGGGTGGCTACACCTTC. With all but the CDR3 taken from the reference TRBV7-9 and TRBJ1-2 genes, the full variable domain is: DTGVSQNPRHKITKRGQNVTFRCDPISEHNRLYWYRQTLGQGPEFLTYFQNEAQLEKSRLLSDRFSAERPKGSFSTLEIQRTEQGDSAMYLCASSLAGEGGYTFGSGTRLTVV.